These 17 T cell receptor beta chains originate from one sample sequenced in a study of regulatory T cells in long-lasting Graves disease. The time point here: newly diagnosed GD, antithyroid drugs for less than 3 months. The TCR library was made from RNA that had been extracted from PBMCs in TRIzol. Building of the TCR beta libraries involved iRepertoire HTBI primers and Arm-PCR of CDR3 regions. A single record per CDR3 protein comes from TCRdb applying MiXCR to the multiplex PCR reads. The table lists hundreds of thousands of distinct CDR3 sequences, around 17% of them singletons, with 18% in the top ten. These data also featured in a second study, about T cells in Graves' hyperthyroidism and ophthalmopathy.

The sample was peripheral blood mononuclear cells (PBMCs), taken at new diagnosis, from a patient treated with antithyroid drugs. These receptors were taken from a woman aged 25 to 45 with Graves disease.

This clonotype was seen at least ten times. This chain joins TRBV20-1 and TRBJ2-7; the D gene is possibly TRBD1 (6 bases). Per the germline V gene, CDR1 is DFQATT and CDR2 is SNEGSKA (reference sequence). With 5 bases removed from V and 4 bases from J, the gap between germline ends came to 9 bases. The CDR3 runs to 11 residues. CDR3 sequence reads: CSAVQGYEQYF. The CDR3 coding sequence is TGCAGTGCTGTACAGGGATACGAGCAGTACTTC.

In the case of this clonotype: A much larger clone differs from this one at a single base, so this may be a read error. This chain links TRBV7-3 with TRBJ1-5; the match to TRBD1 covers 8 bases. The CDR3 is 16 residues long. Germline CDR1 and CDR2: SGHTA and FQGTGA. With 5 bases clipped from V and 0 bases from J, the junction kept 6 bases outside the gene matches. The CDR3 region is CASSRTQGVSNQPQHF. As DNA, the CDR3 is TGTGCCAGCAGCCGAACACAGGGGGTTAGCAATCAGCCCCAGCATTTT.

With regard to this clonotype: This may be a read error, as it is one base from a much larger clone. V usage is TRBV6-1 and J usage is TRBJ1-5; 7 nucleotides align to TRBD1. CDR3 length: 16 amino acids. The J segment lost 6 bases and the V segment lost 3 bases, leaving 11 bases of the junction unmatched. CDR1 is MNHNS and CDR2 is SASEGT in the germline V gene. The CDR3 DNA is TGTGCCAGCAGTGATCATGTTGAGGGGGCAGGTCAGCCCCAGCATTTT. It specifies CASSDHVEGAGQPQHF.

This clonotype was seen at least ten times. The V and J genes are TRBV10-3 and TRBJ1-2; no definite D call. The CDR3 has 13 amino acids. The V gene's germline CDR1 is ENHRY and CDR2 SYGVKD. Trimming shortened V by 0 bases and J by 8 bases, and 10 bases separated the two germline ends. The CDR3 DNA follows: TGTGCCATCAGTGAGTCGGGTGGGAGCGGCTACACCTTC. This sequence encodes CAISESGGSGYTF.

V gene TRBV28 combines with J gene TRBJ2-1, with D unclear. The CDR3 sequence is 15 residues long. V was clipped by 6 bases and J by 11 bases, with 23 bases between them. The germline gives CDR1 MDHEN, CDR2 SYDVKM. The CDR3 loop is CASSLEWPSGVQQFF. The CDR3 DNA sequence: TGTGCCAGCAGCTTAGAGTGGCCCTCTGGTGTTCAGCAGTTCTTC.

The V and J genes are TRBV6-2 or TRBV6-3 and TRBJ2-7; D is undetermined. CDR1 and CDR2 (germline): MNHEY, SVGEGT. With 0 bases removed from V and 3 bases from J, the gap between germline ends came to 12 bases. This CDR3 spans 15 amino acids. CDR3 coding DNA: TGTGCCAGCAGTTACTCAACAGCGATCCTCTACGAGCAGTACTTC. Its translation: CASSYSTAILYEQYF.

This chain connects TRBV10-2 to TRBJ1-1, with a tentative D call TRBD1 (6 bases). CDR1 and CDR2 from the germline V gene are WSHSY and SAAADI. The CDR3 has 13 residues. The V end lost 6 bases, the J end lost 1 base, and 9 bases lay between the germline ends. Written as DNA, the CDR3 is TGCGCCAGCAGGGTACAGGGGAACACTGAAGCTTTCTTT. Amino acids: CASRVQGNTEAFF.

This clonotype has ten or more counts. The rearrangement joins TRBV27 to TRBJ2-7; 8 nucleotides line up with TRBD2. The trim removed 6 bases at V and 0 bases at J, leaving 7 bases unmatched. Germline CDR1 is MNHEY and CDR2 is SMNVEV (reference sequence). The CDR3 consists of 15 residues. CDR3 coding DNA: TGTGCCAGCAGCATAACCGGGACTAGCTCCTACGAGCAGTACTTC. Encoded protein: CASSITGTSSYEQYF.

This chain uses TRBV6-1 with TRBJ1-5; 7 bases line up with TRBD1. From germline, CDR1 is MNHNS and CDR2 SASEGT. The CDR3 has 13 amino acids. The trim removed 6 bases at V and 10 bases at J, leaving 9 bases unmatched. The CDR3 coding sequence is TGTGCCAGCAGGGAATACCACAGGGGACCCCAGCATTTT. Its protein product is CASREYHRGPQHF.

The gene calls are TRBV29-1 and TRBJ1-1, with TRBD1 identical over 7 bases. Trimming took 7 bases from V and 4 from J; bases not matched to a gene: 9. CDR3 length equals 13 residues. Germline CDR1 is SQVTM and CDR2 is ANQGSEA. CDR3 sequence (DNA): TGCAGCGCAGCGACAGGGAAGGGCACTGAAGCTTTCTTT. Its protein is CSAATGKGTEAFF.

This clonotype occurred many times. V is TRBV18 and J is TRBJ2-3; a possible D gene is TRBD1 (6 bases). CDR3 size: 16 residues. Deletions cut 6 bases from V and 1 base from J, with 17 bases between. Germline CDR1 is KGHSH and CDR2 is LQKENI. The CDR3 loop reads CASSPIRGRGTDTQYF. The CDR3, as DNA: TGTGCCAGCTCGCCCATCAGGGGTCGGGGCACAGATACGCAGTATTTT. Variable domain in full (rest from reference TRBV18 and TRBJ2-3): NAGVMQNPRHLVRRRGQEARLRCSPMKGHSHVYWYRQLPEEGLKFMVYLQKENIIDESGMPKERFSAEFPKEGPSILRIQQVVRGDSAAYFCASSPIRGRGTDTQYFGPGTRLTVL.

This clonotype was counted between two and nine times. The V and J genes are TRBV3-1 and TRBJ2-1; 9 bases agree with TRBD1. The germline V gene encodes CDR1 LGHDT and CDR2 YNNKEL (reference sequence). V dropped 4 bases and J dropped 9; count of bases not matched to a gene: 16. The CDR3 is made up of 17 amino acids. The DNA for the CDR3 is TGTGCCAGCAGCCCACACCGGGACAGGGCGTTAGGCCGTGAGCAGTTCTTC. This sequence encodes CASSPHRDRALGREQFF.

This clonotype was counted at least ten times. The rearrangement joins TRBV27 to TRBJ1-1; tentatively, D is TRBD1 (6 bases). CDR1 is MNHEY, CDR2 SMNVEV, per germline (reference sequence). V was clipped by 6 bases and J by 1 base, with 12 bases between them. The CDR3 consists of 14 residues. The CDR3 DNA sequence: TGTGCCAGCAGCCCTTACAGGGCGAACACTGAAGCTTTCTTT. Its protein is CASSPYRANTEAFF.

The chain employs TRBV29-1 and TRBJ2-7, with a tentative D call TRBD1 (6 bases). From germline, CDR1 is SQVTM and CDR2 ANQGSEA. The V end was cut by 7 bases, the J end by 2 bases, with 21 bases between. The CDR3 consists of 15 residues. The CDR3 DNA follows: TGCAGCGCCTCTTTGGGGGCACAGATTACCTACGAGCAGTACTTC. This sequence encodes CSASLGAQITYEQYF.

This clonotype has ten or more counts. The rearrangement links TRBV6-9 to TRBJ2-2, with 8 bases aligning to TRBD2. Germline CDR1 and CDR2: MNHGY and SVAAGI. V shed 3 bases and J 5 bases; nucleotides not matched to a gene: 8. This CDR3 has 16 residues. CDR3 sequence reads: CASSYSSGRGTGELFF. As DNA, the CDR3 is TGTGCCAGCAGTTACTCAAGCGGGAGAGGGACCGGGGAGCTGTTTTTT.

In its sample, this clonotype was seen a few times. The J gene is TRBJ1-2, the V gene TRBV10-2; 9 bases fit TRBD1. J lost 5 bases, V lost 8 bases, and 9 bases had no gene match. Germline CDR1 reads WSHSY; CDR2 reads SAAADI. The CDR3 contains 14 residues. In nucleotides, the CDR3 is TGCGCCAGCGTGCCGGGACAGGGAGGGTATGGCTACACCTTC. It specifies CASVPGQGGYGYTF.

This clonotype was seen repeatedly, ten times or more. CDR3 coding DNA: TGTGCCAGCAGCCCCCCGACAGGGGAAGGAAACACCATATATTTT. It specifies CASSPPTGEGNTIYF. This chain joins TRBV28 and TRBJ1-3; TRBD1 matches 8 bases. V trimming: 6 bases; J trimming: 4 bases; junction bases outside the gene matches: 8. The CDR3 has 15 residues. Per the germline V gene, CDR1 is MDHEN and CDR2 is SYDVKM.